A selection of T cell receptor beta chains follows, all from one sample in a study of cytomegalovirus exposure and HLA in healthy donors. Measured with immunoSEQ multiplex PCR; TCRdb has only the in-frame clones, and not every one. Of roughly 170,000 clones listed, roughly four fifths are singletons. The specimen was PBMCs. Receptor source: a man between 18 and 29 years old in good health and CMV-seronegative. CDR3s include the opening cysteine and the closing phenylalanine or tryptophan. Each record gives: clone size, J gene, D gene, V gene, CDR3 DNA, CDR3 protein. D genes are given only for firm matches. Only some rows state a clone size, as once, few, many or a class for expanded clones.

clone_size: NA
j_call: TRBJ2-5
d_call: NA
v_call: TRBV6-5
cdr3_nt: TGTGCCAGCAGTCACCTCTGGGGAGGAGAAGAGACCCAGTACTTC
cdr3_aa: CASSHLWGGEETQYF

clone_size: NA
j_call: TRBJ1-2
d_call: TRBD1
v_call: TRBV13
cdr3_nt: TGTGCCAGCAGCCAGGGGGCAAACTATGGCTACACCTTC
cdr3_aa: CASSQGANYGYTF

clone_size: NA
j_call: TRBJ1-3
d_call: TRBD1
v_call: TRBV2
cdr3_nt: TGTGCCAGCAGAGGGACAGTTACTGGAAACACCATATATTTT
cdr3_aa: CASRGTVTGNTIYF

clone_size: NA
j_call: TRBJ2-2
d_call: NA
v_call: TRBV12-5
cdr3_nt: TGTGCTAGTGGGGCAACCGGGGAGCTGTTTTTT
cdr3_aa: CASGATGELFF

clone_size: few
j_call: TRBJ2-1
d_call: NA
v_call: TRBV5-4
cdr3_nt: TGTGCCAGCAGCTTGCCCCCTCTCCACAATGAGCAGTTCTTC
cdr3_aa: CASSLPPLHNEQFF

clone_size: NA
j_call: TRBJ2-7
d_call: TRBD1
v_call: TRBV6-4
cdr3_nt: TGTGCCAGCAGTGAGGCCCAGGGGGCAGACGAGCAGTACTTC
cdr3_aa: CASSEAQGADEQYF

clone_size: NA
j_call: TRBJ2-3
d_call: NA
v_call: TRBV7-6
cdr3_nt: TGTGCCAGCAGCTTAAATCCCGCGGGGGATACGCAGTATTTT
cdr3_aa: CASSLNPAGDTQYF

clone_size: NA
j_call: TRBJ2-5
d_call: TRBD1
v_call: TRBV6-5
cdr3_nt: TGTGCCAGCAGTCCCCGGGACAGCCAAGAAGCCCAGTACTTC
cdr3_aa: CASSPRDSQEAQYF

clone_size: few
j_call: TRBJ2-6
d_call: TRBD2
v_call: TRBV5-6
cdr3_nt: TGTGCCAGCAGCTTGCGTAGCGGGAGCCCTGGGGCCAACGTCCTGACTTTC
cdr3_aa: CASSLRSGSPGANVLTF

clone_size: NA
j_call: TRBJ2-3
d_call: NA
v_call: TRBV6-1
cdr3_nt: TGTGCCAGCAGGGCATTTAGCACAGATACGCAGTATTTT
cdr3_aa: CASRAFSTDTQYF

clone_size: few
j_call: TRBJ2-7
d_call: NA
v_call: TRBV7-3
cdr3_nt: TGTGCCAGCAGCTTAGGGCAGATCTACGAGCAGTACTTC
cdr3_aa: CASSLGQIYEQYF

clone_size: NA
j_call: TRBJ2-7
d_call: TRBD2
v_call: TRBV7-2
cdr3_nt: TGTGCCAGCAGGTGGGCGGGGGGGCTCTACGAGCAGTACTTC
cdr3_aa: CASRWAGGLYEQYF

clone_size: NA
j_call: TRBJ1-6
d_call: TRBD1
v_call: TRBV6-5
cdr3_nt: TGTGCCAGCAGTTACTCAGGGGGCAATTCACCCCTCCACTTT
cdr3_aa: CASSYSGGNSPLHF

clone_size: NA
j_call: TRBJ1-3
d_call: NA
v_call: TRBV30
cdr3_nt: TGTGCCTGGAGTGTACAGTGGTCGAACGGAAACACCATATATTTT
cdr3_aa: CAWSVQWSNGNTIYF

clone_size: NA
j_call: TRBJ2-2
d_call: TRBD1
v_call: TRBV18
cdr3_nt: TGTGCCAGCTCACCCCCTACAGGGGGCAACACCGGGGAGCTGTTTTTT
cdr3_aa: CASSPPTGGNTGELFF

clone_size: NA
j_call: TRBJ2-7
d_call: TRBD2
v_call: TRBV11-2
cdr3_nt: TGTGCCAGCAGCCCGGCGAGGAGCCTAGCGGGAGATCCCGAGCAGTACTTC
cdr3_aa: CASSPARSLAGDPEQYF

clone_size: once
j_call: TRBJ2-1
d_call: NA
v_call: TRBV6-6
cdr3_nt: TGTGCCAGCAGTTACTCTTCGGTGGGCGATGAGCAGTTCTTC
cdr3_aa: CASSYSSVGDEQFF

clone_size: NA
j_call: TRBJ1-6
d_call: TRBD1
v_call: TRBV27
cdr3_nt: TGTGCCAGCAGTTTAGTACAGGGGACCTCCTATAATTCACCCCTCCACTTT
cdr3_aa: CASSLVQGTSYNSPLHF

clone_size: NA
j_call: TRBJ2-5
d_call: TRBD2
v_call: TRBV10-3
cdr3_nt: TGTGCCATAGGTTCAGCAACTAGCGGGCTGCAAGAGACCCAGTACTTC
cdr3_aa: CAIGSATSGLQETQYF

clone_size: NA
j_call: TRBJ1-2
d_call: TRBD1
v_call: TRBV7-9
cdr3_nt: TGTGCCAGCAGCCAGGGGGCTACAGGGGGCAACGACTATGGCTACACCTTC
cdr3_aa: CASSQGATGGNDYGYTF

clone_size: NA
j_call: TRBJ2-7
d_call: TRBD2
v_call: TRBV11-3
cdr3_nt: TGTGCCAGCAGCTTACGGGGGGCCTACGAGCAGTACTTC
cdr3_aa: CASSLRGAYEQYF

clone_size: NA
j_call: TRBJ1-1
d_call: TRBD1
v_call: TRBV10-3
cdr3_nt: TGTGCCATCAGGCAGGGGGCTGAGAGCGAAGCTTTCTTT
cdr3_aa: CAIRQGAESEAFF

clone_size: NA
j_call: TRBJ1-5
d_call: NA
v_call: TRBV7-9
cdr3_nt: TGTGCCAGCAGCCCCGGGGCACCTCAAGCGGGTCAGCCCCAGCATTTT
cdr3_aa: CASSPGAPQAGQPQHF

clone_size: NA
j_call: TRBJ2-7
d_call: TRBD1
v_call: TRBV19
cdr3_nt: TGTGCCAGTAGTCCGGGACAGCTCGAGCAGTACTTC
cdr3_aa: CASSPGQLEQYF

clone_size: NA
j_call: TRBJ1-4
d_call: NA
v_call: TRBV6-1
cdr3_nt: TGTGCCAGCAGGGTAGCAACTAATGAAAAACTGTTTTTT
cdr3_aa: CASRVATNEKLFF

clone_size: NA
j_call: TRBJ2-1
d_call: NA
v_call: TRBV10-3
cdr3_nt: TGTGCCATCGGTCTAGTTTACAATGAGCAGTTCTTC
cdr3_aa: CAIGLVYNEQFF

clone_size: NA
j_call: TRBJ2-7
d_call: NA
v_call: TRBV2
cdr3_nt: TGTGCCAGCAGTGGGGACTCAACCTACGAGCAGTACTTC
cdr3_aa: CASSGDSTYEQYF

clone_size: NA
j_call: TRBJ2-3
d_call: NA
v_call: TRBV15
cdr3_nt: TGTGCCACCAGCAGAGCCACCGGGGACACAGATACGCAGTATTTT
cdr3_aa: CATSRATGDTDTQYF

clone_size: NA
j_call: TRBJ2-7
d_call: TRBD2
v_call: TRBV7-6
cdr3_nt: TGTGCCAGCAGCTTCCCGGGGGAGGGCTACGAGCAGTACTTC
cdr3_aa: CASSFPGEGYEQYF

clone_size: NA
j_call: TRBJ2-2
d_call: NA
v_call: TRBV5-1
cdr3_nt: TGCGCCAGCAGCTCTGCACAGGGAATTCCCGGGGAGCTGTTTTTT
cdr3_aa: CASSSAQGIPGELFF

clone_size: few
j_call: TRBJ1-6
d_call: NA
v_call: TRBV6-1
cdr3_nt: TGTGCCAGCAGTGAAGCGCCCAGGGAGGATTCACCCCTCCACTTT
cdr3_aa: CASSEAPREDSPLHF

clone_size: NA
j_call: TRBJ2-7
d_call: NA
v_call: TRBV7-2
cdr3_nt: TGTGCCAGCAGCTTATTAGCAGGGGTGATGAGCTACGAGCAGTACTTC
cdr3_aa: CASSLLAGVMSYEQYF

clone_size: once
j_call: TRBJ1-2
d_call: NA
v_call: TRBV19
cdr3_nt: TGTGCCAGTTTGCGGACAGACTACTTCTATGGCTACACCTTC
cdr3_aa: CASLRTDYFYGYTF

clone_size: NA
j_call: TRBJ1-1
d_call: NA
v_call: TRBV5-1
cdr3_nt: TGCGCCAGCAGTCCCCCTACTCCGGGACAGAACACTGAAGCTTTCTTT
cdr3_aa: CASSPPTPGQNTEAFF

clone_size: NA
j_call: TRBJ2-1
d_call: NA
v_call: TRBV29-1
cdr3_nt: TGCAGCGCTTTTCGCAATGAGCAGTTCTTC
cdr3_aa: CSAFRNEQFF

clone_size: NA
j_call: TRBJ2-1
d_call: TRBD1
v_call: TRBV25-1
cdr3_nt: TGTGCCAGCAGTGACGTAGGGCAGGGGGCGAACAATGAGCAGTTCTTC
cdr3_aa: CASSDVGQGANNEQFF

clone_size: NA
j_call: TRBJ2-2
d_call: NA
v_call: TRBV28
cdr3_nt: TGTGCCAGCCTAGATAGACGGCCGAACACCGGGGAGCTGTTTTTT
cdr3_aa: CASLDRRPNTGELFF

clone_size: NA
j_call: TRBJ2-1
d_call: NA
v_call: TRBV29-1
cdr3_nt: TGCAGCGTCCCCTTGGCAGGGTATAACAATGAGCAGTTCTTC
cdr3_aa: CSVPLAGYNNEQFF

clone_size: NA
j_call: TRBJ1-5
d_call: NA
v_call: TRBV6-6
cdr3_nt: TGTGCCAGCAGGCTAAATAATGACAGAAATCAGCCCCAGCATTTT
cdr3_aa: CASRLNNDRNQPQHF

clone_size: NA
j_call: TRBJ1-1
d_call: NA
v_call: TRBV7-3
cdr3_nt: TGTGCCAGCAGCTTACTAGGGGGTGCAGAAGCTTTCTTT
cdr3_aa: CASSLLGGAEAFF

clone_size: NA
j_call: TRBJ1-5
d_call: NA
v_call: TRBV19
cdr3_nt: TGTGCCAGTAGGACGGGGGGGAGGGAAGGTCAGCCCCAGCATTTT
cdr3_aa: CASRTGGREGQPQHF

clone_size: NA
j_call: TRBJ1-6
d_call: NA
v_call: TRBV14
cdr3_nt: TGTGCCAGCAGCCAAGTCGCAGGGTCACCCCTCCACTTT
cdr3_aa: CASSQVAGSPLHF

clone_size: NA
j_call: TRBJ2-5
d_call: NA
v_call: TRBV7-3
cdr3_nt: TGTGCCAGCAGCTTAGTGGGTAGGCGGGGGCCTAACCAAGAGACCCAGTACTTC
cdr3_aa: CASSLVGRRGPNQETQYF

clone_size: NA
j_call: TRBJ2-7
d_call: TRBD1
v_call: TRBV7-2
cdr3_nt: TGTGCCAGCAGCTCGACAGGGAACGAGCAGTACTTC
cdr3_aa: CASSSTGNEQYF

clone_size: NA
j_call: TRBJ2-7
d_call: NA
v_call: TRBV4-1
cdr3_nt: TGCGCCAGCAGCCAAGATCCAGGGATCTCTTACGAGCAGTACTTC
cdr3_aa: CASSQDPGISYEQYF

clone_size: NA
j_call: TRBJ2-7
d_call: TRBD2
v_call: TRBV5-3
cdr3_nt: TGTGCCAGAAGTACCGTAGCGGGAGTTTTCTACGAGCAGTACTTC
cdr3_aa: CARSTVAGVFYEQYF

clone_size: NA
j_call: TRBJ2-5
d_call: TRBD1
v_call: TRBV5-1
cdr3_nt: TGCGCCAGCAGCTTCCGGGGACAGGGGCTCGGTGATCGAGAGACCCAGTACTTC
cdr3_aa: CASSFRGQGLGDRETQYF

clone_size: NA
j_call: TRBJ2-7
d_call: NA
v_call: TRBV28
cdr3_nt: TGTGCCAGCAGCTACAGGGTCGAGCAGTACTTC
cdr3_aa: CASSYRVEQYF

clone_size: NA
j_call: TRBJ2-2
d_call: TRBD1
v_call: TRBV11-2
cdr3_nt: TGTGCCAGCAGCGTCCGGGGACAGGGGGCGGTCACCGGGGAGCTGTTTTTT
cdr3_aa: CASSVRGQGAVTGELFF

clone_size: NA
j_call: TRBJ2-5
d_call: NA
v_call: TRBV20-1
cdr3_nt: TGCAGTGCCAGTTATCCGGGGGCCCAGTACTTC
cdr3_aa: CSASYPGAQYF